This TCR beta chain is drawn from a study of cytomegalovirus exposure and HLA in healthy donors. Turning to the study itself: Roughly 85 million unique TCRs from HLA-typed donors made up an early data release. Study conclusions and caveats: A later analysis reportedly found fewer N-insertions in an Asian-associated ancestry cluster than the roughly 730-donor mean. The study flagged about 150 TCR beta chains as cytomegalovirus-associated.

Points on this clone: Antigen: not known.

V lost 0 bases to trimming and J lost 5 bases; unmatched junction nucleotides: 8. Germline-derived CDR1 and CDR2 are SGHRS and YFSETQ. CDR3 size: 16 residues. Primers for the PCR totalled 60 Vbeta and 13 Jbeta. Assay: immunoSEQ multiplex PCR; the TCRdb copy retains only in-frame clones and omits some. The sample consists of about 190,000 clones, approximately 80% of them appearing once. The sequence was obtained from a boy aged 2-15 years in good health and CMV-seronegative. This chain connects TRBV5-1 to TRBJ2-5; 9 bases agree with TRBD2. The sample comprised PBMCs. CDR3 in DNA: TGCGCCAGCAGCTTGGAGGCGCGGGGGGGCAGGGAGACCCAGTACTTC. This translates into CASSLEARGGRETQYF.